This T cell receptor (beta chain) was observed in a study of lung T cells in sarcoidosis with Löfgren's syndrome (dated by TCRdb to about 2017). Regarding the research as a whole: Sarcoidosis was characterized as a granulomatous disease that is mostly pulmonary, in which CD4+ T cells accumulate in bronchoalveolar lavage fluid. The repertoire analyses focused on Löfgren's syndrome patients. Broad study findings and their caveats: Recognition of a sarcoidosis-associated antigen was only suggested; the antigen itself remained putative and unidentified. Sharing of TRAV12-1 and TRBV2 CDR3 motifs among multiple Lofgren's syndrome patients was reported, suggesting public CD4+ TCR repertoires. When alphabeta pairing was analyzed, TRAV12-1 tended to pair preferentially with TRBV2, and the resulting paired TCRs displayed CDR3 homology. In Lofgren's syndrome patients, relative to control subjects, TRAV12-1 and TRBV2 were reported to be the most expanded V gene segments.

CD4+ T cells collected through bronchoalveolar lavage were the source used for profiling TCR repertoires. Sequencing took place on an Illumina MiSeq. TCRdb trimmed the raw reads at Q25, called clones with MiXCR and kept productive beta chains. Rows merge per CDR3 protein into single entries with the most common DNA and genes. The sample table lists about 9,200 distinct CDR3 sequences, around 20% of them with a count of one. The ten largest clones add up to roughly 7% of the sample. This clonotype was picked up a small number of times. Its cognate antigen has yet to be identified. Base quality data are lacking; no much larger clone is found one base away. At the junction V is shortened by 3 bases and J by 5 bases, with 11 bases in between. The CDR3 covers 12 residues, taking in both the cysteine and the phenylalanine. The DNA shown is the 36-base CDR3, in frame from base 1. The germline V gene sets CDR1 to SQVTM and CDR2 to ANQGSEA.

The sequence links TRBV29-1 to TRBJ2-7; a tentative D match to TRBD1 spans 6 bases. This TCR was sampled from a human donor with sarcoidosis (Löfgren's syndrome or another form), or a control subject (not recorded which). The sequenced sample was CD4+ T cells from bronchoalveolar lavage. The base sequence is TGCAGCGTTGATCTGGGGGCCGACGAGCAGTACTTC. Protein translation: CSVDLGADEQYF.